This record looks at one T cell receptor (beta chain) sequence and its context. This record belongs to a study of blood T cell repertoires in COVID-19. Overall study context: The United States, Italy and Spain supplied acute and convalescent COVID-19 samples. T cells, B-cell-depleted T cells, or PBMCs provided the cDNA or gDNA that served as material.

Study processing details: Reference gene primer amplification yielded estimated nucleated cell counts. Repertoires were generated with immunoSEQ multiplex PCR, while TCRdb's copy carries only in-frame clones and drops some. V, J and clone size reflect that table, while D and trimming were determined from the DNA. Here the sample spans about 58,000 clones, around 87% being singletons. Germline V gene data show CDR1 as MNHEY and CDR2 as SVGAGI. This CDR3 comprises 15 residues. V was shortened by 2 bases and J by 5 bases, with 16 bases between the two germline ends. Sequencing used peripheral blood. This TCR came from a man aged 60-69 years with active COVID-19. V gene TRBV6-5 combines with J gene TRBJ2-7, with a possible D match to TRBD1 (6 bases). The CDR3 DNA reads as TGTGCCAGCAGTTACGGGGGACACCCACTCCACGAGCAGTACTTC. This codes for CASSYGGHPLHEQYF.